The 26 T cell receptor beta chains given below trace back to one sample, sequenced in a study of T cell responses to AZD1222 COVID-19 vaccine. TCRdb's table, derived via immunoSEQ multiplex PCR, lists solely in-frame clones and lacks some. The data show more than 95,000 clones, roughly 86% seen once. Specimen: peripheral blood, collected 28 days after the second dose of the MenACWY control vaccine. The receptors were gathered from an adult who received the MenACWY meningococcal vaccine as a control.

The chain uses TRBV28 and TRBJ1-1; D may be TRBD1 (6 bases). V was trimmed by 2 bases and J by 4 bases, leaving 11 bases between them. The CDR3 length is 14 residues. The germline V gene encodes CDR1 MDHEN and CDR2 SYDVKM. The CDR3 reads CASSLMRGGTEAFF. CDR3 coding DNA: TGTGCCAGCAGTTTAATGAGGGGGGGCACTGAAGCTTTCTTT.

The chain carries TRBV11-2 and TRBJ1-6, with a tentative D call TRBD1 (5 bases). V was clipped by 1 base and J by 4 bases, with 8 bases between them. The CDR3 has 15 residues. Germline CDR1 and CDR2: SGHAT and FQNNGV. CDR3 protein: CASSLVKGYNSPLHF. The CDR3 nucleotides are TGTGCCAGCAGCTTAGTTAAGGGGTATAATTCACCCCTCCACTTT.

The chain combines TRBV7-9 with TRBJ1-4, with 9 bases matching TRBD1. V shed 7 bases, J shed 5 bases, and the junction held 5 bases outside the gene matches. From germline, CDR1 is SEHNR and CDR2 FQNEAQ (reference sequence). This CDR3 comprises 14 residues. The CDR3 loop reads CASTLTGGNEKLFF. DNA of the CDR3: TGTGCCAGCACCTTGACAGGGGGGAATGAAAAACTGTTTTTT.

This chain joins TRBV19 and TRBJ2-1, with 8 bases matching TRBD1. V was clipped by 6 bases and J by 8 bases; unmatched bases: 6. The V gene's germline CDR1 is LNHDA and CDR2 SQIVND (reference sequence). The CDR3 is 13 amino acids. The CDR3 region has the DNA TGTGCCAGTAGCAGGCAGGGGGCGCATGAGCAGTTCTTC. Translation: CASSRQGAHEQFF.

This clone has a handful of counts. The V call is TRBV19, the J call TRBJ1-4; 7 nucleotides align to TRBD1. CDR1 and CDR2 from the germline V gene are LNHDA and SQIVND (reference sequence). The CDR3 is 17 residues long. J lost 2 bases, V lost 7 bases, and 13 bases had no gene match. CDR3 coding DNA: TGTGCCAGTACTTTTCTAGGGGGCGCCGGGACTAATGAAAAACTGTTTTTT. Its protein is CASTFLGGAGTNEKLFF.

V usage is TRBV7-2 and J usage is TRBJ2-5; D might be TRBD1 or TRBD2, each matching 5 bases. Germline values: CDR1 SGHTA, CDR2 FQGNSA. V shed 3 bases and J shed 0 bases, with 14 bases lying between them. This CDR3 region has 16 residues. The CDR3 loop reads CASSLSRGRYQETQYF. Written as DNA, the CDR3 is TGTGCCAGCAGCTTGTCACGGGGACGGTACCAAGAGACCCAGTACTTC.

The chain uses TRBV18 and TRBJ1-6; 7 nucleotides line up with TRBD1. Losses at the gene ends were 3 bases for V and 4 bases for J; bases not matched to a gene: 12. Germline-derived CDR1 and CDR2 are KGHSH and LQKENI. This CDR3 comprises 18 residues. CDR3 bases: TGTGCCAGCTCACCGGAAATCAGACAGGGAGGGTATAATTCACCCCTCCACTTT. Translating it yields CASSPEIRQGGYNSPLHF.

This clone has just a few counts. J is TRBJ2-7 and V is TRBV28; TRBD1 might be the D (6 bases). The ends were cut back, 6 bases at V and 2 bases at J, with 11 bases in the middle. CDR1 and CDR2 from the germline V gene are MDHEN and SYDVKM. The CDR3 contains 13 residues. DNA of the CDR3: TGTGCCAGCAGCCTGGACAGTACCTACGAGCAGTACTTC. Amino acids: CASSLDSTYEQYF.

V usage is TRBV7-9 and J usage is TRBJ1-2; D call uncertain. Per germline, CDR1 SEHNR and CDR2 FQNEAQ (reference sequence). Trimming removed 1 base at V and 6 bases at J, with 6 bases between. This CDR3 spans 12 amino acids. CDR3 DNA sequence: TGTGCCAGCAGCTTAGACTATAATGGCTACACCTTC. It specifies CASSLDYNGYTF.

The V and J genes are TRBV7-2 and TRBJ2-3, with D maybe TRBD2 (5 bases). The germline gives CDR1 SGHTA, CDR2 FQGNSA. The V and J ends lost 5 bases and 5 bases respectively, with 11 bases between them. The CDR3 totals 13 residues. CDR3 bases: TGTGCCAGCAGCGGCCCTACTAGAGATACGCAGTATTTT. Its protein product is CASSGPTRDTQYF.

The V gene is TRBV19, the J gene TRBJ1-3; 7 positions match TRBD1. The CDR3 covers 16 residues. Trimming at V came to 3 bases and at J to 0 bases, leaving 5 bases not matched to a gene. Germline V gene lookup returns CDR1 LNHDA and CDR2 SQIVND (reference sequence). In DNA, the CDR3 is TGTGCCAGTAGTATCACCGGGACAGTCTCTGGAAACACCATATATTTT. It yields the protein CASSITGTVSGNTIYF.

This chain joins TRBV7-2 and TRBJ2-3; D uncertain. Germline values: CDR1 SGHTA, CDR2 FQGNSA. Trimming took off 6 bases at V and 3 bases at J, with 22 bases between the two ends. The CDR3 totals 17 residues. CDR3 bases: TGTGCCAGCAGTTTCCAACCTCAGGTCCCCAAAACAGATACGCAGTATTTT. Residues: CASSFQPQVPKTDTQYF.

V and J are TRBV18 and TRBJ2-2, with TRBD1 as a possible D gene (5 bases). The CDR3 loop spans 15 amino acids. Per germline, CDR1 KGHSH and CDR2 LQKENI. V lost 1 base, J lost 4 bases, and 10 bases lay in between. This CDR3 is CASSPQDDSTGELFF. CDR3 DNA: TGTGCCAGCTCACCACAGGATGACAGCACCGGGGAGCTGTTTTTT. Full variable domain (outside the CDR3, taken from reference TRBV18 and TRBJ2-2): NAGVMQNPRHLVRRRGQEARLRCSPMKGHSHVYWYRQLPEEGLKFMVYLQKENIIDESGMPKERFSAEFPKEGPSILRIQQVVRGDSAAYFCASSPQDDSTGELFFGEGSRLTVL.

This clone has just one count. The chain is built from TRBV28 and TRBJ1-2; tentatively, D is TRBD1 (5 bases). Germline V gives CDR1 MDHEN, CDR2 SYDVKM. The CDR3 is 12 residues long. The V and J ends lost 8 bases and 4 bases respectively, with 11 bases between them. The CDR3 loop reads CASQTEGYGYTF. Here the CDR3 DNA reads TGTGCCAGCCAGACAGAAGGCTATGGCTACACCTTC.

The chain employs TRBV28 and TRBJ2-7; D may match TRBD1 or TRBD2 (6 bases each). Germline CDR1 and CDR2: MDHEN and SYDVKM. This CDR3 is 15 amino acids long. Trimming removed 5 bases from V and 3 bases from J, with 17 bases in between. The DNA of the CDR3 is TGTGCCAGCAGTCGAGGTGAGGGGGGACGCTACGAGCAGTACTTC. Its protein product is CASSRGEGGRYEQYF.

The chain combines TRBV5-1 with TRBJ2-3, with 10 nucleotides matching TRBD2. Trimming removed 4 bases from V and 10 bases from J; junction bases left unmatched: 9. In germline, CDR1 is SGHRS, CDR2 YFSETQ. The CDR3 consists of 14 residues. The CDR3 region has the DNA TGCGCCAGCAGCCCAAGCGGGGGGGGAAGGGCGCAGTATTTT. Its translation is CASSPSGGGRAQYF.

The chain is built from TRBV11-2 and TRBJ2-2, with D unclear. V was trimmed by 6 bases and J by 0 bases, leaving 2 bases between them. In germline, CDR1 is SGHAT, CDR2 FQNNGV. The length of the CDR3 is 12 residues. CDR3 protein: CASRPNTGELFF. DNA for the CDR3: TGTGCCAGCAGGCCGAACACCGGGGAGCTGTTTTTT.

V usage is TRBV6-4 and J usage is TRBJ2-3; 10 bases map to TRBD2. The germline V gene has CDR1 MRHNA and CDR2 SNTAGT. The V gene end was trimmed by 2 bases and the J gene end by 5 bases; junction bases not matched to a gene: 7. The CDR3 is 16 residues long. CDR3 in DNA: TGTGCCAGCAGTGACGAAGCGGGGGGGCACAAAGATACGCAGTATTTT. Protein product: CASSDEAGGHKDTQYF.

This clone was counted a single time. The chain employs TRBV5-1 and TRBJ2-1; possibly TRBD1 or TRBD2 for D (6 bases each). Germline-derived CDR1 and CDR2 are SGHRS and YFSETQ. This CDR3 contains 16 residues. The germline V and J ends were trimmed by 3 bases and 5 bases, with 18 bases remaining between them. The DNA of the CDR3 is TGCGCCAGCAGCTCCAACTTGGGGGGCCCCAACAATGAGCAGTTCTTC. Translating gives CASSSNLGGPNNEQFF. Full variable domain (remainder filled in from reference TRBV5-1 and TRBJ2-1): KAGVTQTPRYLIKTRGQQVTLSCSPISGHRSVSWYQQTPGQGLQFLFEYFSETQRNKGNFPGRFSGRQFSNSRSEMNVSTLELGDSALYLCASSSNLGGPNNEQFFGPGTRLTVL.

The V and J genes are TRBV29-1 and TRBJ2-7, with D possibly matching TRBD1 (8 bases). V gave up 3 bases and J gave up 0 bases, with 15 bases separating them. The germline CDR1 and CDR2 sequences are SQVTM and ANQGSEA. CDR3 length: 15 amino acids. CDR3 in amino acids: CSVEDREGVSYEQYF. The CDR3 region has the DNA TGCAGCGTTGAGGACAGGGAGGGCGTCTCCTACGAGCAGTACTTC.

DNA of the CDR3: TGTGCCAGCTCACCACTCGGGACCCGTGGGGAGACCCAGTACTTC. It codes for CASSPLGTRGETQYF. This chain uses TRBV18 with TRBJ2-5; either TRBD1 or TRBD2 may supply D (5 bases each). There are 15 residues in the CDR3. With 1 base removed from V and 5 bases from J, the gap between germline ends came to 14 bases. In germline, CDR1 is KGHSH, CDR2 LQKENI.

This rearrangement joins TRBV29-1 to TRBJ2-7, with D hard to call. The CDR3 has 13 residues. V lost 4 bases, J lost 5 bases, and 15 bases lay in between. Germline V lookup: CDR1 SQVTM, CDR2 ANQGSEA. CDR3 in amino acids: CSVVGIGSNEQYF. The CDR3 coding sequence is TGCAGCGTTGTTGGGATAGGTAGTAACGAGCAGTACTTC.

This chain joins TRBV30 and TRBJ1-5; the D gene is possibly TRBD1 (6 bases). Per germline, CDR1 GTSNPN and CDR2 SVGIG (reference sequence). CDR3 size: 14 residues. Deletions cut 4 bases from V and 6 bases from J, with 16 bases between. CDR3: CAWTRDKGGQPQHF. The CDR3 coding sequence is TGTGCCTGGACCCGGGACAAGGGGGGTCAGCCCCAGCATTTT.

This chain joins TRBV27 and TRBJ2-2, with 9 bases aligning to TRBD1. The CDR3 totals 16 residues. V shed 3 bases, J shed 4 bases, and the junction held 6 bases outside the gene matches. Germline CDR1 is MNHEY and CDR2 is SMNVEV (reference sequence). The DNA for the CDR3 is TGTGCCAGCAGTTTGAAGGGACAGGGATTCACCGGGGAGCTGTTTTTT. This encodes CASSLKGQGFTGELFF.

This clone showed up just once. This chain uses TRBV7-2 with TRBJ1-2; D remains unclear. CDR1 and CDR2 (germline): SGHTA, FQGNSA. The CDR3 is 13 amino acids. Trimming pared 5 bases from V and 2 bases from J, leaving 9 bases between. CDR3 sequence: CASSQWRNYGYTF. CDR3 coding DNA: TGTGCCAGCAGCCAATGGAGAAACTATGGCTACACCTTC.

In DNA, the CDR3 is TGTGCCAGCAGCTTAAGCGGGGAGGAGACCCAGTACTTC. The encoded protein is CASSLSGEETQYF. The chain is built from TRBV11-2 and TRBJ2-5; 7 positions agree with TRBD2. CDR3 length: 13 amino acids. The germline V gene encodes CDR1 SGHAT and CDR2 FQNNGV. Losses at the gene ends were 2 bases for V and 5 bases for J; bases not matched to a gene: 2. Drawing the rest from reference TRBV11-2 and TRBJ2-5, the complete variable domain is EAGVAQSPRYKIIEKRQSVAFWCNPISGHATLYWYQQILGQGPKLLIQFQNNGVVDDSQLPKDRFSAERLKGVDSTLKIQPAKLEDSAVYLCASSLSGEETQYFGPGTRLLVL.